The 18 T cell receptor beta chains below were found in one sample sequenced in a study of Ad26.COV2.S vaccination and SARS-CoV-2 variants. The assay was immunoSEQ multiplex PCR, and TCRdb's table has in-frame clones only and misses some. The sample has 300,000 to 350,000 clones; less than 90% are singletons. Treatment described: 19 received Ad26.COV2.S at low or high dose, single or two shots; 5 received placebo; per-sample allocation not given. Day 63 after the first injection of vaccine or placebo was the sampling time. Sequenced here: peripheral blood, sampled in a trial of Ad26.COV2.S vaccine versus placebo. The receptors here all came from a person aged 18 to 65 who received the Ad26.COV2.S COVID-19 vaccine or a placebo.

This chain uses TRBV6-4 with TRBJ2-7; 8 nucleotides align to TRBD1. V dropped 6 bases and J dropped 3; count of bases not matched to a gene: 7. Germline CDR1 reads MRHNA; CDR2 reads SNTAGT. This CDR3 is 14 amino acids long. The CDR3 region has the DNA TGTGCCAGCAGGCTGGACAGGGTCAACTACGAGCAGTACTTC. Translating gives CASRLDRVNYEQYF.

The chain couples TRBV4-2 to TRBJ2-5, with 7 bases fitting TRBD2. The CDR3 sequence is 15 residues long. CDR1 is LGHNA, CDR2 YNFKEQ, per germline. V trimming: 2 bases; J trimming: 2 bases; junction bases outside the gene matches: 5. In DNA form, the CDR3 reads TGTGCCAGCAGCCAATCGGGGGGATTTCAAGAGACCCAGTACTTC. Its protein is CASSQSGGFQETQYF.

The table lists this clone with a count of one. The genes are TRBV5-1 and TRBJ2-3, with 9 bases matching TRBD2. Per the germline V gene, CDR1 is SGHRS and CDR2 is YFSETQ. The V gene end was trimmed by 5 bases and the J gene end by 6 bases; junction bases not matched to a gene: 7. The CDR3 is 14 residues long. The CDR3 region has the DNA TGCGCCAGCAGTTCTAGCGGGATCGCGGATACGCAGTATTTT. This encodes CASSSSGIADTQYF.

The chain is built from TRBV19 and TRBJ1-1, with 7 bases lining up with TRBD1. The V gene's germline CDR1 is LNHDA and CDR2 SQIVND (reference sequence). The CDR3 extends over 16 amino acids. After removal of 5 bases from V and 3 bases from J, the junction contained 12 bases not matched to a gene. CDR3 protein: CASSPRPGQSYTEAFF. The CDR3 nucleotides read TGTGCCAGTAGTCCAAGGCCGGGACAGAGTTACACTGAAGCTTTCTTT.

V and J are TRBV9 and TRBJ1-6, with D hard to call. Germline V gene sequence: CDR1 SGDLS, CDR2 YYNGEE. The CDR3 loop spans 14 amino acids. The ends were cut back, 4 bases at V and 6 bases at J, with 11 bases in the middle. CDR3 protein: CASSPRTFNSPLHF. In DNA form, the CDR3 reads TGTGCCAGCAGCCCCCGGACGTTTAATTCACCCCTCCACTTT.

CDR3 sequence (DNA): TGTGCCAGCAGCGTTTCAGGGGGCAAAACCGGGGAGCTGTTTTTT. Translation: CASSVSGGKTGELFF. The genes are TRBV9 and TRBJ2-2, with 8 bases aligning to TRBD1. Losses at the gene ends were 2 bases for V and 5 bases for J; bases not matched to a gene: 5. The CDR3 extends over 15 amino acids. Germline CDR1 SGDLS, CDR2 YYNGEE.

V usage is TRBV4-3 and J usage is TRBJ2-1, with 9 bases aligning to TRBD1. CDR1 and CDR2 (germline): LGHNA, YSLEER. Trimming removed 6 bases from V and 6 bases from J; junction bases left unmatched: 9. The CDR3 length is 15 residues. The CDR3 loop is CASSRTPGQGNEQFF. In DNA, the CDR3 is TGCGCCAGCAGTCGCACGCCGGGACAGGGCAATGAGCAGTTCTTC.

CDR3 sequence reads: CASSYSLAGEATQYF. CDR3 coding DNA: TGTGCCAGCAGTTACTCGCTAGCGGGAGAGGCGACCCAGTACTTC. The chain employs TRBV6-2 or TRBV6-3 and TRBJ2-5; 10 nucleotides align to TRBD2. V was pared by 0 bases and J by 7 bases, with 5 bases of the junction left unmatched. Germline values: CDR1 MNHEY, CDR2 SVGEGT. CDR3 length: 15 residues.

This chain's CDR3 is CASSPRTVRMNTEAFF. The CDR3 nucleotides read TGTGCCAGCAGCCCCCGGACAGTCAGAATGAACACTGAAGCTTTCTTT. The chain links TRBV7-3 to TRBJ1-1, with D maybe TRBD1 (6 bases). V lost 5 bases to trimming and J lost 0 bases, with 16 bases between them. Germline-derived CDR1 and CDR2 are SGHTA and FQGTGA. CDR3 length: 16 residues.

Only a few counts were recorded for this clone. The CDR3 region is CASSPFRGAGGPYEQFF. The DNA for the CDR3 is TGTGCCAGCAGCCCTTTTCGAGGAGCGGGAGGGCCCTATGAGCAGTTCTTC. The chain couples TRBV5-6 to TRBJ2-1, with 10 bases identical to TRBD2. V was pared by 4 bases and J by 8 bases, with 15 bases of the junction left unmatched. This CDR3 has 17 amino acids. Per germline, CDR1 SGHDT and CDR2 YYEEEE.

The chain joins TRBV4-2 to TRBJ1-5; 12 bases map to TRBD1. After removal of 8 bases from V and 7 bases from J, the junction contained 9 bases not matched to a gene. This CDR3 contains 15 residues. Germline V gene sequence: CDR1 LGHNA, CDR2 YNFKEQ. CDR3 nucleotides: TGTGCCAGCGGAAGGGGACAGGGGGCAGGACAGCCCCAGCATTTT. It encodes CASGRGQGAGQPQHF.

The gene calls are TRBV7-3 and TRBJ1-1; D gene uncertain. V lost 4 bases and J 5 bases, leaving 11 bases between the germline ends. This CDR3 comprises 13 residues. Per germline, CDR1 SGHTA and CDR2 FQGTGA. The CDR3 nucleotides are TGTGCCAGCAGCTCCAACAGTGGAACTGAAGCTTTCTTT. This gives the protein CASSSNSGTEAFF.

The genes are TRBV5-1 and TRBJ1-1; D gene uncertain. This CDR3 contains 16 residues. V was clipped by 0 bases and J by 0 bases, with 12 bases between them. In germline, CDR1 is SGHRS, CDR2 YFSETQ. The CDR3 here is CASSLDSITMNTEAFF. As DNA, the CDR3 is TGCGCCAGCAGCTTGGACAGTATTACGATGAACACTGAAGCTTTCTTT.

The V and J genes are TRBV30 and TRBJ2-7; D is unresolved. The CDR3 spans 12 residues. Between the trimmed V and J ends, which lost 4 bases and 7 bases, there was a span of 14 bases. CDR1 GTSNPN and CDR2 SVGIG come from the germline V gene (reference sequence). The DNA of the CDR3 is TGTGCCTGGAACATAAACGGGCGGGAGCAGTACTTC. It encodes CAWNINGREQYF.

The rearrangement uses TRBV29-1 and TRBJ2-1; TRBD2 might be the D (6 bases). Trimming shortened V by 6 bases and J by 7 bases, and 22 bases separated the two germline ends. The germline CDR1 and CDR2 sequences are SQVTM and ANQGSEA. This CDR3 contains 15 residues. CDR3 sequence (DNA): TGCAGCGTCAAAAGAGGGACGGGAGCGGTTAATGAGCAGTTCTTC. It codes for CSVKRGTGAVNEQFF.

As to this clone: The same CDR3 also results from other DNA sequences found in this sample. This chain links TRBV19 with TRBJ2-7, with 8 bases that match TRBD1. The CDR3 has 14 amino acids. Germline loops: CDR1 LNHDA, CDR2 SQIVND (reference sequence). V shed 8 bases and J 4 bases; nucleotides not matched to a gene: 10. The CDR3 region is CASSPGQGTYEQYF. The CDR3 DNA is TGTGCCAGTTCCCCCGGACAGGGTACGTACGAGCAGTACTTC.

The V call is TRBV9, the J call TRBJ1-2; weak D call: TRBD1 (5 bases). This CDR3 spans 13 amino acids. V lost 9 bases, J lost 6 bases, and 18 bases lay in between. The V gene's germline CDR1 is SGDLS and CDR2 YYNGEE. The CDR3 protein is CATSPREGDGYTF. The CDR3, as DNA: TGTGCCACCTCCCCCAGGGAAGGGGATGGCTACACCTTC.

This sequence joins TRBV19 and TRBJ1-2, with 7 nucleotides matching TRBD1. After removal of 1 base from V and 7 bases from J, the junction contained 9 bases not matched to a gene. The germline V gene encodes CDR1 LNHDA and CDR2 SQIVND (reference sequence). CDR3 length: 15 amino acids. The CDR3, as DNA: TGTGCCAGTAGTATAGCTGGGATCGCAGGGGGTGGCTACACCTTC. This encodes CASSIAGIAGGGYTF. The full variable domain, completed using reference TRBV19 and TRBJ1-2, is DGGITQSPKYLFRKEGQNVTLSCEQNLNHDAMYWYRQDPGQGLRLIYYSQIVNDFQKGDIAEGYSVSREKKESFPLTVTSAQKNPTAFYLCASSIAGIAGGGYTFGSGTRLTVV.